Below are 28 T cell receptor beta chains sequenced from a single sample in a study of T cell responses to AZD1222 COVID-19 vaccine. Clones were sequenced by immunoSEQ multiplex PCR, and TCRdb holds only the in-frame ones, with some missing. This sample has roughly 150,000 clones, with over 85% found just once. This specimen consisted of peripheral blood, obtained on day 0 of AZD1222 vaccination. These receptors originate from an adult in good health.

The rearrangement links TRBV18 to TRBJ2-1; the match to TRBD1 covers 9 bases. Germline V gene sequence: CDR1 KGHSH, CDR2 LQKENI. This CDR3 contains 15 residues. Germline trimming cut 3 bases from V and 5 bases from J; bases unmatched to any gene: 5. The CDR3 protein is CASSPGDRVHNEQFF. The DNA of the CDR3 is TGTGCCAGCTCACCGGGGGACAGGGTCCACAATGAGCAGTTCTTC.

Turning to this clone: Because the CDR3's place on the DNA is in doubt, the DNA is left out and the CDR3 is given as listed by TCRdb. The CDR3 protein is CASSSSGYGGSPLHF. The chain has TRBV27 and TRBJ1-6. Germline loops: CDR1 MNHEY, CDR2 SMNVEV (reference sequence). The CDR3 is 15 amino acids in total, end residues counted.

This chain uses TRBV23-1 with TRBJ1-5; D is uncertain. TRBV23-1 is flagged as an ORF with uncertain function. Trimming shortened V by 3 bases and J by 0 bases, and 12 bases separated the two germline ends. This CDR3 is built from 16 residues. In DNA form, the CDR3 reads TGCGCCAGCAGTCATGAGGGCGCGAATAGCAATCAGCCCCAGCATTTT. As protein: CASSHEGANSNQPQHF.

CDR3 in DNA: TGTGCCAGCAGCTTGGAGTTCGGAGGATGGGGCGGGGAGCTGTTTTTT. This gives the protein CASSLEFGGWGGELFF. V gene TRBV11-2 combines with J gene TRBJ2-2; perhaps TRBD2 as D (5 bases). V was shortened by 3 bases and J by 7 bases, with 18 bases between the two germline ends. The CDR3 runs to 16 residues. Germline V lookup: CDR1 SGHAT, CDR2 FQNNGV.

V is TRBV5-1 and J is TRBJ2-1; 8 bases are a match to TRBD2. CDR1 and CDR2 (germline): SGHRS, YFSETQ. With 4 bases clipped from V and 6 bases from J, the junction kept 15 bases outside the gene matches. The length of the CDR3 is 17 residues. As DNA, the CDR3 is TGCGCCAGCAGCCCCGATTTACGAGCGGGGGCTATCAATGAGCAGTTCTTC. It translates to CASSPDLRAGAINEQFF.

This chain connects TRBV5-1 to TRBJ2-3; 9 nucleotides align to TRBD1. The CDR3 has 15 amino acids. V trimming: 4 bases; J trimming: 4 bases; junction bases outside the gene matches: 7. Per the germline V gene, CDR1 is SGHRS and CDR2 is YFSETQ. The CDR3 loop is CASSQGQGPADTQYF. The CDR3 DNA follows: TGCGCCAGCAGCCAGGGACAGGGTCCCGCAGATACGCAGTATTTT.

The J gene is TRBJ2-1, the V gene TRBV7-2, with D perhaps TRBD1 (5 bases). This CDR3 contains 15 residues. CDR1 and CDR2 (germline): SGHTA, FQGNSA. V was pared by 3 bases and J by 3 bases, with 12 bases between. DNA for the CDR3: TGTGCCAGCAGCTTCATGCTGGGGCACTACAATGAGCAGTTCTTC. This encodes CASSFMLGHYNEQFF.

The V and J genes are TRBV5-5 and TRBJ2-1, with D possibly being TRBD2 (5 bases). Per germline, CDR1 SGHKS and CDR2 YYEKEE (reference sequence). V was clipped by 5 bases and J by 0 bases, with 12 bases between them. This CDR3 comprises 15 residues. The CDR3 here is CASRSQAASYNEQFF. CDR3 nucleotide sequence: TGTGCCAGCAGGTCACAAGCGGCCTCCTACAATGAGCAGTTCTTC.

This clone was recorded a few times. The rearrangement joins TRBV7-2 to TRBJ1-6; D ambiguous. Trimming stripped 6 bases from V and 9 bases from J, with 9 bases between. Germline V CDR1 and CDR2: SGHTA, FQGNSA. The CDR3 is 12 amino acids. CDR3 residues: CASSHPGSPLHF. CDR3 nucleotides: TGTGCCAGCAGTCATCCAGGTTCACCCCTCCACTTT.

The rearrangement joins TRBV7-9 to TRBJ2-7; no reliable D call. The CDR3 runs 11 residues. V dropped 5 bases and J dropped 7 bases, with 9 bases sitting between them. Per germline, CDR1 SEHNR and CDR2 FQNEAQ (reference sequence). Here the CDR3 DNA reads TGTGCCAGCAGCCCTAAACGGGAGCAGTACTTC. Amino acids: CASSPKREQYF. The whole variable domain, remainder taken from reference TRBV7-9 and TRBJ2-7, is DTGVSQNPRHKITKRGQNVTFRCDPISEHNRLYWYRQTLGQGPEFLTYFQNEAQLEKSRLLSDRFSAERPKGSFSTLEIQRTEQGDSAMYLCASSPKREQYFGPGTRLTVT.

The chain recombines TRBV18 with TRBJ2-1; a weak D match, TRBD2 (6 bases). Germline CDR1 KGHSH, CDR2 LQKENI. CDR3 length: 14 amino acids. V lost 8 bases and J 8 bases, leaving 19 bases between the germline ends. CDR3 DNA: TGTGCCAGCCGGGGCGGCGGGAATTCATATGAGCAGTTCTTC. This encodes CASRGGGNSYEQFF.

V usage is TRBV28 and J usage is TRBJ2-7; the D gene is possibly TRBD1 (6 bases). V lost 4 bases and J 6 bases, leaving 10 bases between the germline ends. Germline V gene lookup returns CDR1 MDHEN and CDR2 SYDVKM. The CDR3 runs to 12 residues. The CDR3 reads CASSSQGSEQYF. For the CDR3, the DNA is TGTGCCAGCAGTTCACAGGGTTCCGAGCAGTACTTC.

This chain connects TRBV4-2 to TRBJ2-7, with a tentative D call TRBD2 (5 bases). Between the trimmed V and J ends, which lost 1 base and 10 bases, there was a span of 17 bases. The CDR3 spans 14 residues. Germline V CDR1 and CDR2: LGHNA, YNFKEQ. The CDR3: CASSQVGQAALQYF. Written as DNA, the CDR3 is TGTGCCAGCAGCCAAGTGGGTCAAGCGGCACTACAGTACTTC.

This chain joins TRBV5-1 and TRBJ2-1; D is possibly TRBD2 (5 bases). This CDR3 is built from 15 residues. Trimming took off 0 bases at V and 2 bases at J, with 9 bases between the two ends. The germline V gene has CDR1 SGHRS and CDR2 YFSETQ. The CDR3 region is CASSLGTGTYNEQFF. CDR3 sequence (DNA): TGCGCCAGCAGCTTGGGGACTGGGACCTACAATGAGCAGTTCTTC.

The chain couples TRBV19 to TRBJ1-2; 10 positions match TRBD1. Trimming at V came to 4 bases and at J to 1 base, leaving 3 bases not matched to a gene. The CDR3 length is 15 residues. From germline, CDR1 is LNHDA and CDR2 SQIVND (reference sequence). This CDR3 reads CASSRRTGGNYGYTF. Written as DNA, the CDR3 is TGTGCCAGTAGTAGACGGACAGGGGGTAACTATGGCTACACCTTC.

The chain recombines TRBV7-8 with TRBJ2-3; no clear D. V shed 1 base and J shed 2 bases, with 4 bases lying between them. CDR3 length equals 13 residues. Germline-derived CDR1 and CDR2 are SGHVS and FQNEAQ. CDR3 coding DNA: TGTGCCAGCAGCTTAGATCACACAGATACGCAGTATTTT. It is translated as CASSLDHTDTQYF. Based on the CDR3 plus reference TRBV7-8 and TRBJ2-3, the full variable domain is GAGVSQSPRYKVAKRGQDVALRCDPISGHVSLFWYQQALGQGPEFLTYFQNEAQLDKSGLPSDRFFAERPEGSVSTLKIQRTQQEDSAVYLCASSLDHTDTQYFGPGTRLTVL.

This clone was seen just once. The rearrangement uses TRBV9 and TRBJ1-6; D unclear. CDR1 is SGDLS, CDR2 YYNGEE, per germline. The germline V and J ends were trimmed by 3 bases and 0 bases, with 7 bases remaining between them. This CDR3 has 15 amino acids. The CDR3 region has the DNA TGTGCCAGCAGCGCTGAGAGCTCCTATAATTCACCCCTCCACTTT. Amino acids: CASSAESSYNSPLHF.

J is TRBJ1-5 and V is TRBV3-1 (or the pseudogene TRBV3-2); D remains ambiguous. CDR3 length equals 14 residues. The V gene's germline CDR1 is LGHDT and CDR2 YNNKEL (reference sequence). The V end lost 4 bases, the J end lost 4 bases, and 11 bases lay between the germline ends. Here the CDR3 DNA reads TGTGCCAGCAGCCTTACTACGGGGAATCAGCCCCAGCATTTT. It encodes CASSLTTGNQPQHF.

The chain links TRBV15 to TRBJ2-5; 9 bases fit TRBD1. V trimming: 1 base; J trimming: 4 bases; junction bases outside the gene matches: 10. Germline V gene sequence: CDR1 LNHNV, CDR2 YYDKDF (reference sequence). This CDR3 spans 17 amino acids. CDR3 bases: TGTGCCACCAGCAGAGCCCGGGGACAGGGAGTGGGAGAGACCCAGTACTTC. Its protein is CATSRARGQGVGETQYF.

This CDR3 is CASSLTGHSYNEQFF. The CDR3 region has the DNA TGTGCCAGCAGCTTAACAGGCCATTCCTACAATGAGCAGTTCTTC. This chain joins TRBV7-3 and TRBJ2-1; D is ambiguous. The length of the CDR3 is 15 residues. The ends were cut back, 0 bases at V and 1 base at J, with 7 bases in the middle. Germline-derived CDR1 and CDR2 are SGHTA and FQGTGA.

V and J are TRBV27 and TRBJ1-1; unclear D gene. Germline-derived CDR1 and CDR2 are MNHEY and SMNVEV (reference sequence). The CDR3 is made up of 17 amino acids. V was pared by 1 base and J by 1 base, with 16 bases between. CDR3 nucleotides: TGTGCCAGCAGTTTATTTAACTTGGTACAAAGGAACACTGAAGCTTTCTTT. Translation: CASSLFNLVQRNTEAFF.

This chain connects TRBV18 to TRBJ2-1; TRBD2 matches at 8 bases. This CDR3 region has 16 residues. In germline, CDR1 is KGHSH, CDR2 LQKENI. J was trimmed by 5 bases and V by 0 bases; bases with no gene match: 6. CDR3 sequence (DNA): TGTGCCAGCTCACCACCGACCGGGAGGGCGAACAATGAGCAGTTCTTC. This codes for CASSPPTGRANNEQFF. Combining the CDR3 with reference TRBV18 and TRBJ2-1 gives the whole variable domain NAGVMQNPRHLVRRRGQEARLRCSPMKGHSHVYWYRQLPEEGLKFMVYLQKENIIDESGMPKERFSAEFPKEGPSILRIQQVVRGDSAAYFCASSPPTGRANNEQFFGPGTRLTVL.

The chain carries TRBV5-5 and TRBJ2-7; tentatively, D is TRBD1 (5 bases). Germline values: CDR1 SGHKS, CDR2 YYEKEE (reference sequence). V was clipped by 2 bases and J by 0 bases, with 21 bases between them. The CDR3 length is 18 residues. CDR3 sequence (DNA): TGTGCCAGCAGCTTATCGGAGTGGGGCCTCGGACGCTCCTACGAGCAGTACTTC. Its translation is CASSLSEWGLGRSYEQYF.

V gene TRBV5-4 combines with J gene TRBJ1-2; D gene unclear. Germline values: CDR1 SGHNT, CDR2 YYREEE (reference sequence). The CDR3 totals 12 residues. The germline V and J ends were trimmed by 2 bases and 2 bases, with 4 bases remaining between them. The CDR3 coding sequence is TGTGCCAGCAGCTTTTCGAACTATGGCTACACCTTC. This translates into CASSFSNYGYTF.

The rearrangement joins TRBV6-5 to TRBJ1-6, with 7 positions matching TRBD1. The germline V gene has CDR1 MNHEY and CDR2 SVGAGI. V shed 7 bases, J shed 7 bases, and the junction held 7 bases outside the gene matches. The CDR3 runs to 14 residues. The CDR3 spells CASKTQGKNSPLHF. In DNA form, the CDR3 reads TGTGCCAGCAAGACACAGGGGAAAAATTCACCCCTCCACTTT.

This sequence joins TRBV6-5 and TRBJ1-1, with 8 bases fitting TRBD1. This CDR3 is 14 amino acids long. V trimming: 8 bases; J trimming: 5 bases; junction bases outside the gene matches: 10. Germline V gives CDR1 MNHEY, CDR2 SVGAGI. CDR3 loop: CASRNTGGQTEAFF. In nucleotides, the CDR3 is TGTGCCAGCCGCAATACAGGGGGACAGACTGAAGCTTTCTTT.

This chain links TRBV12-3 or TRBV12-4 with TRBJ1-6; TRBD1 matches 7 bases. The junction had 3 bases not matched to a gene; V was cut back by 5 bases and J by 8 bases. This CDR3 contains 13 residues. The CDR3 reads CASSPTGDSPLHF. The CDR3, as DNA: TGTGCCAGCAGTCCCACAGGGGATTCACCCCTCCACTTT.

The V call is TRBV19, the J call TRBJ1-2; D is perhaps TRBD1 (5 bases). This CDR3 is built from 17 residues. The germline V gene has CDR1 LNHDA and CDR2 SQIVND (reference sequence). Between the trimmed V and J ends, which lost 6 bases and 0 bases, there was a span of 20 bases. CDR3 protein: CASRDPLRGDPNYGYTF. The DNA of the CDR3 is TGTGCCAGTAGGGACCCCTTGAGGGGAGACCCTAACTATGGCTACACCTTC.